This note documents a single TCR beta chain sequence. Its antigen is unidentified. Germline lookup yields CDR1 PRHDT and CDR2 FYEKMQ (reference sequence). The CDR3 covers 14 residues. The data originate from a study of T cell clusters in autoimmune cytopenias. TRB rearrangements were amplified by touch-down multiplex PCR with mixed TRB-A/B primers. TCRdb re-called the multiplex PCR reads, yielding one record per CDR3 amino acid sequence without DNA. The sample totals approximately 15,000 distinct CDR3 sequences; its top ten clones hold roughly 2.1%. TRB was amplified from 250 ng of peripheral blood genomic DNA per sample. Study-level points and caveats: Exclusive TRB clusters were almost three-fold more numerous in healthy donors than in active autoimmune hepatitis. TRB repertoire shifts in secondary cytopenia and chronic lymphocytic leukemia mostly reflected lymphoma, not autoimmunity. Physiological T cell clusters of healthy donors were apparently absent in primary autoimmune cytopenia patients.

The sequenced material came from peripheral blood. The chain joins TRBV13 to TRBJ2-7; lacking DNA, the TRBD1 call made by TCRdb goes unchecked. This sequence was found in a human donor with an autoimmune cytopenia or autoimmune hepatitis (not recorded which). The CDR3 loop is CASSSGAWTYEQYF.